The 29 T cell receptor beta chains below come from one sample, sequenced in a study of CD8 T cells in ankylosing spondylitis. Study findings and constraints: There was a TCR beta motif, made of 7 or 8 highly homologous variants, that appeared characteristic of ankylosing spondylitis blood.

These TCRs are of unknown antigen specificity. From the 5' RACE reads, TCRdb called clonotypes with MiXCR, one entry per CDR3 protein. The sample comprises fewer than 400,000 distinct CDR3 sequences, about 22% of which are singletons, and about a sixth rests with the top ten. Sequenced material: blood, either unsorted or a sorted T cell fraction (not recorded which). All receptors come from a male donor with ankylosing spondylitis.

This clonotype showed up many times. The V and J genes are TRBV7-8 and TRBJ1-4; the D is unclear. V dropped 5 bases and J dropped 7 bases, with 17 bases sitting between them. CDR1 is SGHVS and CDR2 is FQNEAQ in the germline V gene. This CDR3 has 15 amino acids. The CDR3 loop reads CASSTGRIKVEKLFF. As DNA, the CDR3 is TGTGCCAGCAGCACCGGGCGAATCAAAGTTGAAAAACTGTTTTTT.

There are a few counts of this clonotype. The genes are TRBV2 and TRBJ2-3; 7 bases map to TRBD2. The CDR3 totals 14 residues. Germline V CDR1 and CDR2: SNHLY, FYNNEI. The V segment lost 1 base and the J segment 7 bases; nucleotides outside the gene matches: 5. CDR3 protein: CASSEGGRAYTQYF. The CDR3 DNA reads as TGTGCCAGCAGTGAAGGAGGGAGGGCCTATACGCAGTATTTT.

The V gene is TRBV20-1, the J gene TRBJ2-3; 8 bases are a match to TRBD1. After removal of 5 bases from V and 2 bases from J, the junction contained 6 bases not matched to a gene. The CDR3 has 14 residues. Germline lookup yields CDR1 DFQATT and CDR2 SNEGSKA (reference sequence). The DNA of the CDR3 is TGCAGTGCTGTGGACAGGGTGGACACAGATACGCAGTATTTT. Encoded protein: CSAVDRVDTDTQYF.

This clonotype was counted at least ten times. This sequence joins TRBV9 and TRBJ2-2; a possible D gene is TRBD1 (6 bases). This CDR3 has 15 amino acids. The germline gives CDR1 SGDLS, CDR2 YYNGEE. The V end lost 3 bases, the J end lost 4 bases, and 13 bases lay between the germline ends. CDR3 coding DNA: TGTGCCAGCAGCGCCAGGGGATGGGCCACCGGGGAGCTGTTTTTT. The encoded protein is CASSARGWATGELFF. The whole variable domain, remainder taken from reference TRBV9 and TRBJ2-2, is DSGVTQTPKHLITATGQRVTLRCSPRSGDLSVYWYQQSLDQGLQFLIQYYNGEERAKGNILERFSAQQFPDLHSELNLSSLELGDSALYFCASSARGWATGELFFGEGSRLTVL.

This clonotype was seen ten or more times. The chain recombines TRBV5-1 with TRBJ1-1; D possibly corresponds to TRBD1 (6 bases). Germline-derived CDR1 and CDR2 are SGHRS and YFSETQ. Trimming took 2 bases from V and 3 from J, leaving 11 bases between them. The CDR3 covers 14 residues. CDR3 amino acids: CASSLGGQDTEAFF. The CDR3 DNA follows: TGCGCCAGCAGCTTAGGGGGGCAGGACACTGAAGCTTTCTTT.

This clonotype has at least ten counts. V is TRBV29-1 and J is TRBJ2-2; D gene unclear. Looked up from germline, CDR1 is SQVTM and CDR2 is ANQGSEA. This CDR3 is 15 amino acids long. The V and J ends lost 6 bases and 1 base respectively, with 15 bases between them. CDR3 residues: CSVKGRPQNTGELFF. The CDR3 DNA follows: TGCAGCGTCAAGGGTAGGCCACAGAACACCGGGGAGCTGTTTTTT.

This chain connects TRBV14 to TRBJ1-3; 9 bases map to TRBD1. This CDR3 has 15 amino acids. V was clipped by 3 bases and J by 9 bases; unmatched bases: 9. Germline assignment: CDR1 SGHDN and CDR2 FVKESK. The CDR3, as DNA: TGTGCCAGCAGCCAGGGGACAGGGTGGTCCAGCACCATATATTTT. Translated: CASSQGTGWSSTIYF.

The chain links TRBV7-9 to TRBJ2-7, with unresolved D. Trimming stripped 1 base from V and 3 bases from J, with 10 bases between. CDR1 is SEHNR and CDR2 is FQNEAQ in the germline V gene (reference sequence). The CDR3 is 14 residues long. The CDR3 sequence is CASSLDVRNYEQYF. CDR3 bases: TGTGCCAGCAGCTTAGATGTCAGAAACTACGAGCAGTACTTC.

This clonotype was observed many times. Here the CDR3 DNA reads TGCAGCGTGCCGGGACAGGGGACCGAAAAACTGTTTTTT. Amino acids: CSVPGQGTEKLFF. The chain joins TRBV29-1 to TRBJ1-4; 10 bases agree with TRBD1. The ends lost 6 bases at V and 8 bases at J; junction bases unmatched: 6. Germline CDR1 SQVTM, CDR2 ANQGSEA. The CDR3 consists of 13 residues.

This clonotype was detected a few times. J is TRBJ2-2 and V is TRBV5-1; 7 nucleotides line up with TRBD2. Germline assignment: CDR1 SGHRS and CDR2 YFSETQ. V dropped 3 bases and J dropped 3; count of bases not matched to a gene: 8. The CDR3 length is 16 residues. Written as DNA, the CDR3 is TGCGCCAGCAGCTGGGGACTATCAGCGGACACCGGGGAGCTGTTTTTT. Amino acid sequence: CASSWGLSADTGELFF.

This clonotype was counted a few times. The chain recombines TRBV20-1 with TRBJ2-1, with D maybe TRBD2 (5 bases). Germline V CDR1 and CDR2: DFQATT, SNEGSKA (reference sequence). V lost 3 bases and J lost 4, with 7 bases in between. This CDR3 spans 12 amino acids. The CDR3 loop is CSASGNYNEQFF. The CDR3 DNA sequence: TGCAGTGCTAGCGGGAATTACAATGAGCAGTTCTTC.

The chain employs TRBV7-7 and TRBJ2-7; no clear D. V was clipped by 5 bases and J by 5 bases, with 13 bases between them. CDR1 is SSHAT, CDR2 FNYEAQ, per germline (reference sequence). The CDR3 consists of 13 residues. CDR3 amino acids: CASSKAGQDEQYF. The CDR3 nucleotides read TGTGCCAGCAGCAAAGCAGGCCAGGACGAGCAGTACTTC.

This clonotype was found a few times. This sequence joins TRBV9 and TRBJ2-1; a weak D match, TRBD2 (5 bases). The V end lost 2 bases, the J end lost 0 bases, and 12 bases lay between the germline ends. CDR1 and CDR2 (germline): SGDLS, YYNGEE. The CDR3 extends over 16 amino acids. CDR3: CASSVHERSSYNEQFF. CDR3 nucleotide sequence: TGTGCCAGCAGCGTCCACGAGCGGAGCTCCTACAATGAGCAGTTCTTC.

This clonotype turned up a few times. This CDR3 is CASSPRGRPAFF. DNA for the CDR3: TGTGCCAGCAGCCCCAGGGGGCGCCCAGCTTTCTTT. The rearrangement links TRBV3-1 to TRBJ1-1; TRBD1 matches at 8 bases. Germline CDR1 and CDR2: LGHDT and YNNKEL (reference sequence). The CDR3 sequence is 12 residues long. V trimming: 4 bases; J trimming: 10 bases; junction bases outside the gene matches: 5.

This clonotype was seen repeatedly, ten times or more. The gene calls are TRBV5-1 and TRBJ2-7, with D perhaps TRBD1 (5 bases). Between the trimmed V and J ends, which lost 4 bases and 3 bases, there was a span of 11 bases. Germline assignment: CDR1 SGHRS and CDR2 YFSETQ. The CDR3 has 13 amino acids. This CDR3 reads CASSLQGDYEQYF. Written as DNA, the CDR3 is TGCGCCAGCAGCCTTCAAGGGGACTACGAGCAGTACTTC.

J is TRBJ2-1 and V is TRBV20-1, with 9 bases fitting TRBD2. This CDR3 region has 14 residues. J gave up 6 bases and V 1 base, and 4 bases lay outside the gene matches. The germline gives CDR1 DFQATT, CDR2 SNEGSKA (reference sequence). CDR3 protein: CSARGGLAGNEQFF. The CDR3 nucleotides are TGCAGTGCTAGAGGGGGACTAGCCGGCAATGAGCAGTTCTTC.

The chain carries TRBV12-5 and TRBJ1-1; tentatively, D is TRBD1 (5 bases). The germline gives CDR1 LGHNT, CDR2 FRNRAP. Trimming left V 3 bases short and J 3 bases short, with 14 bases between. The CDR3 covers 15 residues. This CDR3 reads CASGFSVRGDTEAFF. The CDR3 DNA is TGTGCTAGTGGTTTCTCGGTCCGGGGGGACACTGAAGCTTTCTTT.

The CDR3 DNA follows: TGCAGCGCCACGGACAGGGGGGACGAGCAGTACTTC. This sequence encodes CSATDRGDEQYF. The chain couples TRBV29-1 to TRBJ2-7, with 10 positions matching TRBD1. Germline V gene data show CDR1 as SQVTM and CDR2 as ANQGSEA. J lost 5 bases, V lost 7 bases, and 5 bases had no gene match. CDR3 size: 12 residues.

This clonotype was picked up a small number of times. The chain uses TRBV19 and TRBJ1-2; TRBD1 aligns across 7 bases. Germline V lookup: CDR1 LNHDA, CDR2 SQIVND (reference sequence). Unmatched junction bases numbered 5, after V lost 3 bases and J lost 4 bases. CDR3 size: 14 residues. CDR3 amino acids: CASSIFRDSYGYTF. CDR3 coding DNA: TGTGCCAGTAGTATTTTCCGGGACAGCTATGGCTACACCTTC.

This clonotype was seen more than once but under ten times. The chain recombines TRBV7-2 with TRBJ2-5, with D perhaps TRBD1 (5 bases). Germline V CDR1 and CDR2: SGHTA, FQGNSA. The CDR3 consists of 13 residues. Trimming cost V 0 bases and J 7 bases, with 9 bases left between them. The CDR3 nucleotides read TGTGCCAGCAGCTTAGCGATCCAGGGGACCCAGTACTTC. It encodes CASSLAIQGTQYF. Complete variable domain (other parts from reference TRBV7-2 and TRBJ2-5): GAGVSQSPSNKVTEKGKDVELRCDPISGHTALYWYRQSLGQGLEFLIYFQGNSAPDKSGLPSDRFSAERTGGSVSTLTIQRTQQEDSAVYLCASSLAIQGTQYFGPGTRLLVL.

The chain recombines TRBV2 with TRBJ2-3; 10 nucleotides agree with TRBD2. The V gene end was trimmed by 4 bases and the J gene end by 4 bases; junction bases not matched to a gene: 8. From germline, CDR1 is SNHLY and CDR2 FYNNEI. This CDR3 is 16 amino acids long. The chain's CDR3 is CASSGPSGSLSDTQYF. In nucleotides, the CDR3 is TGTGCCAGCAGTGGGCCTAGCGGGAGCCTCTCAGATACGCAGTATTTT.

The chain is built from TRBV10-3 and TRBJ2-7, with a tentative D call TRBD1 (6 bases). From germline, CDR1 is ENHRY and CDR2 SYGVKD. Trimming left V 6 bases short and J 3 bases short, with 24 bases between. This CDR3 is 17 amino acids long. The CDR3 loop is CAISTLYGSGENYEQYF. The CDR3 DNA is TGTGCCATCAGCACGTTATATGGGTCAGGGGAGAACTACGAGCAGTACTTC.

Here the CDR3 reads CASSPRQVGELFF. In DNA form, the CDR3 reads TGCGCCAGCAGCCCGAGACAAGTCGGGGAGCTGTTTTTT. The chain links TRBV4-3 to TRBJ2-2; D ambiguous. In germline, CDR1 is LGHNA, CDR2 YSLEER. The V gene lost 4 bases and the J gene lost 7 bases, with 10 bases spanning the gap. This CDR3 region has 13 residues.

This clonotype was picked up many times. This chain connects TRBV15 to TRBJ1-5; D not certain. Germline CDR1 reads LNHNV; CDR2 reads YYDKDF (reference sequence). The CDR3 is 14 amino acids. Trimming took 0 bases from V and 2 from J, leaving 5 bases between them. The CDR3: CATSREPRNQPQHF. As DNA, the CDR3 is TGTGCCACCAGCAGAGAACCTCGCAATCAGCCCCAGCATTTT.

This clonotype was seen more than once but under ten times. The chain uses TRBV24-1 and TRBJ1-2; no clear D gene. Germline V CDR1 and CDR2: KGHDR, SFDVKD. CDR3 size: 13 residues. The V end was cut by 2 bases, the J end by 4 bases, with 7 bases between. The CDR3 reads CATSDSYFYGYTF. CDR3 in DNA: TGTGCCACCAGTGATTCCTACTTCTATGGCTACACCTTC.

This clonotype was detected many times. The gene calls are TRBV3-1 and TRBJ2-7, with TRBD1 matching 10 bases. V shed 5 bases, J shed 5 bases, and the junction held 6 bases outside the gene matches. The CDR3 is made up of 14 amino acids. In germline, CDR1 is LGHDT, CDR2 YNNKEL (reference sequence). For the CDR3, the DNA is TGTGCCAGCAGCGCCCGGGACAGGGGAGACGAGCAGTACTTC. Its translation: CASSARDRGDEQYF.

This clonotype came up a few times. The CDR3, as DNA: TGTGCCAGCAGCCTACTACGGACAGAGCACAATGAGCAGTTCTTC. This sequence encodes CASSLLRTEHNEQFF. The chain has TRBV6-2 or TRBV6-3 and TRBJ2-1, with D perhaps matching TRBD1 (6 bases). Germline V gene lookup returns CDR1 MNHEY and CDR2 SVGEGT. There are 15 residues in the CDR3. Trimming left V 6 bases short and J 5 bases short, with 17 bases between.

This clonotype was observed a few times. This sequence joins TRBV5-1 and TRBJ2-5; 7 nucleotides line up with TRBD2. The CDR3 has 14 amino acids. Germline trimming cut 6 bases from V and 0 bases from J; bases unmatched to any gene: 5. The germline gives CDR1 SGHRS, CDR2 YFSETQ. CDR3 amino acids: CASKSGTHQETQYF. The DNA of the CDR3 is TGCGCCAGCAAGAGCGGGACCCACCAAGAGACCCAGTACTTC.

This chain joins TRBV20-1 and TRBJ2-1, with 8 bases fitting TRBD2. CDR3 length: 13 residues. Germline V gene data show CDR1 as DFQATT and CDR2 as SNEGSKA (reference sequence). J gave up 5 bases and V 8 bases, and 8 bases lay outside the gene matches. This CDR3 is CSQPALADNEQFF. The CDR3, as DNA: TGCAGTCAACCCGCACTAGCGGACAATGAGCAGTTCTTC.